These 28 T cell receptor beta chains came from one sample sequenced in a study of OX40 agonist ivuxolimab in advanced cancers. Profiling relied on immunoSEQ multiplex PCR, and the TCRdb table lists in-frame clones only, not all of them. The table lists about 78,000 clones, around 91% of them singletons, with around 2.8% in the top ten. Sequencing was performed on CD4+ or CD8+ T cells sorted from blood, taken in a trial of the OX40 agonist ivuxolimab. All receptors come from an adult with an advanced solid tumor such as melanoma, head and neck, liver or kidney cancer.

This clone appeared a single time. The chain is built from TRBV2 and TRBJ1-1; TRBD1 aligns across 7 bases. Germline V gene lookup returns CDR1 SNHLY and CDR2 FYNNEI. Trimming at V came to 5 bases and at J to 4 bases, leaving 4 bases not matched to a gene. The CDR3 spans 13 residues. The CDR3 sequence is CASSNPGGTEAFF. The CDR3 bases are TGTGCCAGCAGTAATCCAGGGGGCACTGAAGCTTTCTTT.

The chain carries TRBV6-1 and TRBJ2-3; 7 bases are shared with TRBD2. The germline CDR1 and CDR2 sequences are MNHNS and SASEGT. The V gene end was trimmed by 11 bases and the J gene end by 5 bases; junction bases not matched to a gene: 13. The CDR3 sequence is 14 residues long. This CDR3 reads CAGQAGTTLDTQYF. For the CDR3, the DNA is TGTGCCGGCCAAGCCGGGACTACCTTAGATACGCAGTATTTT.

The genes are TRBV30 and TRBJ1-6, with TRBD1 matching over 7 bases. CDR1 is GTSNPN, CDR2 SVGIG, per germline (reference sequence). Trimming removed 2 bases from V and 9 bases from J; junction bases left unmatched: 10. There are 15 residues in the CDR3. The CDR3 DNA sequence: TGTGCCTGGAGTCTTCCCGACAGGGAGGGTTCACCCCTCCACTTT. Encoded protein: CAWSLPDREGSPLHF. The complete variable domain, with remaining parts taken from reference TRBV30 and TRBJ1-6, reads SQTIHQWPATLVQPVGSPLSLECTVEGTSNPNLYWYRQAAGRGLQLLFYSVGIGQISSEVPQNLSASRPQDRQFILSSKKLLLSDSGFYLCAWSLPDREGSPLHFGNGTRLTVT.

The CDR3 here is CASSLRTNSGSSTDTQYF. The CDR3 nucleotides are TGTGCCAGCAGCCTACGAACCAATAGCGGGAGTAGCACAGATACGCAGTATTTT. This rearrangement joins TRBV5-4 to TRBJ2-3; TRBD2 matches 9 bases. This CDR3 has 18 amino acids. Germline-derived CDR1 and CDR2 are SGHNT and YYREEE (reference sequence). J gave up 0 bases and V 4 bases, and 12 bases lay outside the gene matches.

V gene TRBV19 combines with J gene TRBJ2-7, with 7 bases lining up with TRBD2. Germline V CDR1 and CDR2: LNHDA, SQIVND (reference sequence). Unmatched junction bases numbered 5, after V lost 1 base and J lost 2 bases. The CDR3 spans 15 residues. DNA for the CDR3: TGTGCCAGTAGTATAGTGGCTAGCGGACCCTACGAGCAGTACTTC. Amino acids: CASSIVASGPYEQYF.

The rearrangement joins TRBV5-4 to TRBJ2-3; 9 positions agree with TRBD2. Germline V lookup: CDR1 SGHNT, CDR2 YYREEE (reference sequence). This CDR3 is built from 15 residues. The J segment lost 10 bases and the V segment lost 4 bases, leaving 13 bases of the junction unmatched. The CDR3 DNA sequence: TGTGCCAGCAGCCTGGGGGCTAGCGGGGTTGAGGCGCAGTATTTT. This translates into CASSLGASGVEAQYF.

The chain recombines TRBV27 with TRBJ1-2; possibly TRBD1 for D (6 bases). Per germline, CDR1 MNHEY and CDR2 SMNVEV (reference sequence). The V end was cut by 4 bases, the J end by 4 bases, with 22 bases between. The CDR3 covers 17 residues. The CDR3: CASSSGAGQPFGYGYTF. Here the CDR3 DNA reads TGTGCCAGCAGTTCTGGTGCGGGACAACCGTTTGGCTATGGCTACACCTTC.

This sequence joins TRBV5-5 and TRBJ1-1; no clear D gene. Germline V gene sequence: CDR1 SGHKS, CDR2 YYEKEE (reference sequence). V was shortened by 4 bases and J by 0 bases, with 10 bases between the two germline ends. The CDR3 sequence is 14 residues long. The CDR3 nucleotides read TGTGCCAGCAGCATACGGACCGTGAACACTGAAGCTTTCTTT. It encodes CASSIRTVNTEAFF. Supplemented by reference TRBV5-5 and TRBJ1-1, the full variable domain reads DAGVTQSPTHLIKTRGQQVTLRCSPISGHKSVSWYQQVLGQGPQFIFQYYEKEERGRGNFPDRFSARQFPNYSSELNVNALLLGDSALYLCASSIRTVNTEAFFGQGTRLTVV.

The chain uses TRBV11-1 and TRBJ2-2; TRBD2 agrees at 7 bases. CDR1 and CDR2 from the germline V gene are SGHAT and FQDESV (reference sequence). This CDR3 has 17 amino acids. Trimming at V came to 1 base and at J to 3 bases, leaving 8 bases not matched to a gene. The CDR3 region is CASSLGGRMLDTGELFF. Written as DNA, the CDR3 is TGTGCCAGCAGCTTAGGCGGGAGAATGTTGGACACCGGGGAGCTGTTTTTT.

The chain joins TRBV7-8 to TRBJ1-5; unclear D gene. The CDR3 contains 13 residues. V lost 2 bases to trimming and J lost 10 bases, with 12 bases between them. Germline assignment: CDR1 SGHVS and CDR2 FQNEAQ. CDR3 sequence: CASSLMRRGPQHF. The CDR3 DNA reads TGTGCCAGCAGCTTAATGCGGCGTGGACCCCAGCATTTT.

The chain links TRBV4-2 to TRBJ2-7; 10 bases fit TRBD2. J lost 4 bases, V lost 0 bases, and 9 bases had no gene match. Germline loops: CDR1 LGHNA, CDR2 YNFKEQ. The CDR3 has 17 residues. In nucleotides, the CDR3 is TGTGCCAGCAGCCAAGATCTGGGGACTAGCGTGAAGTACGAGCAGTACTTC. The encoded protein is CASSQDLGTSVKYEQYF.

The rearrangement links TRBV7-8 to TRBJ1-2; 7 bases fit TRBD1. CDR3 length: 16 residues. V was pared by 1 base and J by 0 bases, with 5 bases of the junction left unmatched. The germline V gene has CDR1 SGHVS and CDR2 FQNEAQ. The CDR3 protein is CASSLGSGQTNYGYTF. CDR3 sequence (DNA): TGTGCCAGCAGCTTAGGGTCGGGACAGACTAACTATGGCTACACCTTC.

The V call is TRBV7-9, the J call TRBJ1-2; 7 bases fit TRBD1. This CDR3 has 15 residues. V dropped 1 base and J dropped 3; count of bases not matched to a gene: 5. Germline assignment: CDR1 SEHNR and CDR2 FQNEAQ (reference sequence). The CDR3 DNA follows: TGTGCCAGCAGCTTAGTCAGGGGGTGGGACTATGGCTACACCTTC. Protein sequence: CASSLVRGWDYGYTF.

The chain joins TRBV5-1 to TRBJ2-1, with 11 bases identical to TRBD2. CDR1 SGHRS and CDR2 YFSETQ come from the germline V gene. With V trimmed by 4 bases and J by 7 bases, 7 bases remained unmatched. This CDR3 contains 15 residues. CDR3 amino acids: CASSPPSSGRNEQFF. The CDR3 DNA sequence: TGCGCCAGCAGCCCCCCCTCTAGCGGGAGGAATGAGCAGTTCTTC.

The V call is TRBV28, the J call TRBJ1-1, with D maybe TRBD1 (5 bases). The CDR3 is 13 amino acids. V was pared by 2 bases and J by 7 bases, with 11 bases between. Germline CDR1 and CDR2: MDHEN and SYDVKM. The CDR3 nucleotides are TGTGCCAGCAGTTTACGGACAAAGAATGAAGCTTTCTTT. Its translation: CASSLRTKNEAFF. Combining the CDR3 with reference TRBV28 and TRBJ1-1 gives the whole variable domain DVKVTQSSRYLVKRTGEKVFLECVQDMDHENMFWYRQDPGLGLRLIYFSYDVKMKEKGDIPEGYSVSREKKERFSLILESASTNQTSMYLCASSLRTKNEAFFGQGTRLTVV.

This chain connects TRBV5-1 to TRBJ1-1, with unresolved D. Germline V CDR1 and CDR2: SGHRS, YFSETQ. CDR3 size: 13 residues. V was clipped by 4 bases and J by 0 bases, with 7 bases between them. CDR3 sequence reads: CASSPALNTEAFF. The CDR3 DNA reads TGCGCCAGCAGCCCTGCCTTGAACACTGAAGCTTTCTTT.

The rearrangement links TRBV7-8 to TRBJ2-7; TRBD2 agrees at 13 bases. Germline V CDR1 and CDR2: SGHVS, FQNEAQ. The CDR3 loop spans 16 amino acids. V dropped 0 bases and J dropped 4; count of bases not matched to a gene: 3. CDR3 coding DNA: TGTGCCAGCAGCTTAGCTAGACTAGCGGGAGGATACGAGCAGTACTTC. Translation gives CASSLARLAGGYEQYF.

In its sample, this clone was seen once. The J gene is TRBJ2-7, the V gene TRBV2; 7 nucleotides agree with TRBD1. This CDR3 region has 13 residues. The V gene end was trimmed by 2 bases and the J gene end by 4 bases; junction bases not matched to a gene: 2. Looked up from germline, CDR1 is SNHLY and CDR2 is FYNNEI. The CDR3 region is CASSETTGYEQYF. The CDR3 coding sequence is TGTGCCAGCAGTGAAACGACAGGGTACGAGCAGTACTTC.

This chain uses TRBV6-5 with TRBJ1-1; 8 positions agree with TRBD1. V shed 4 bases, J shed 1 base, and the junction held 2 bases outside the gene matches. CDR3 length equals 14 residues. The germline V gene encodes CDR1 MNHEY and CDR2 SVGAGI. The CDR3 loop reads CASSWDRKNTEAFF. Written as DNA, the CDR3 is TGTGCCAGCAGTTGGGACAGGAAGAACACTGAAGCTTTCTTT.

The chain employs TRBV27 and TRBJ1-2, with 8 bases lining up with TRBD1. Germline values: CDR1 MNHEY, CDR2 SMNVEV (reference sequence). The CDR3 has 16 amino acids. With V trimmed by 6 bases and J by 1 base, 10 bases remained unmatched. The CDR3, as DNA: TGTGCCAGCAGCATAGGACCGGGACAGGTTAACTATGGCTACACCTTC. It yields the protein CASSIGPGQVNYGYTF.

The chain uses TRBV28 and TRBJ2-7; 9 nucleotides match TRBD1. The CDR3 runs to 16 residues. After removal of 5 bases from V and 1 base from J, the junction contained 9 bases not matched to a gene. CDR1 is MDHEN, CDR2 SYDVKM, per germline. CDR3 DNA: TGTGCCAGCAGTCCCTGGGGGGACAGGGAGTCCTACGAGCAGTACTTC. Its protein is CASSPWGDRESYEQYF.

This chain links TRBV18 with TRBJ1-1, with a tentative D call TRBD1 (5 bases). This CDR3 region has 14 residues. Trimming left V 3 bases short and J 2 bases short, with 10 bases between. CDR1 is KGHSH, CDR2 LQKENI, per germline. This CDR3 reads CASSPSRVNTEAFF. DNA for the CDR3: TGTGCCAGCTCACCCTCCAGGGTAAACACTGAAGCTTTCTTT.

The V call is TRBV7-2, the J call TRBJ2-7; TRBD1 agrees at 7 bases. J gave up 7 bases and V 4 bases, and 7 bases lay outside the gene matches. The length of the CDR3 is 13 residues. The germline CDR1 and CDR2 sequences are SGHTA and FQGNSA. For the CDR3, the DNA is TGTGCCAGCAGCTACCGACAGGGTGGAGAGCAGTACTTC. As protein: CASSYRQGGEQYF.

The chain links TRBV6-1 to TRBJ2-7; D is ambiguous. Trimming removed 6 bases from V and 2 bases from J, with 14 bases in between. Germline CDR1 reads MNHNS; CDR2 reads SASEGT. The CDR3 loop spans 14 amino acids. This CDR3 is CASSPWSATYEQYF. The DNA of the CDR3 is TGTGCCAGCAGCCCCTGGTCGGCGACCTACGAGCAGTACTTC.

J is TRBJ1-5 and V is TRBV6-6; D call uncertain. This CDR3 comprises 14 residues. V was cut by 8 bases and J by 2 bases, with 13 bases left in between. The germline CDR1 and CDR2 sequences are MNHNY and SVGAGI (reference sequence). The CDR3 loop reads CASLQWAGNQPQHF. The DNA of the CDR3 is TGTGCCAGCCTCCAATGGGCCGGCAATCAGCCCCAGCATTTT.

This clone was seen a single time. V usage is TRBV2 and J usage is TRBJ1-5; D is undetermined. Germline CDR1 is SNHLY and CDR2 is FYNNEI. The CDR3 covers 15 residues. V lost 4 bases to trimming and J lost 5 bases, with 15 bases between them. Here the CDR3 DNA reads TGTGCCAGCAGTGTAGTGAAGGGAGGGTATCAGCCCCAGCATTTT. Its protein product is CASSVVKGGYQPQHF. Full variable domain (rest looked up from reference TRBV2 and TRBJ1-5): EPEVTQTPSHQVTQMGQEVILRCVPISNHLYFYWYRQILGQKVEFLVSFYNNEISEKSEIFDDQFSVERPDGSNFTLKIRSTKLEDSAMYFCASSVVKGGYQPQHFGDGTRLSIL.

This clone was detected once. The chain has TRBV4-1 and TRBJ2-7, with D possibly being TRBD1 or TRBD2 (5 bases each). V lost 7 bases to trimming and J lost 4 bases, with 20 bases between them. The CDR3 totals 15 residues. CDR1 is MGHRA and CDR2 is YSYEKL in the germline V gene. CDR3 coding DNA: TGCGCCAGCACCCTAAGCTGGGGGAGCAGATACGAGCAGTACTTC. Amino acids: CASTLSWGSRYEQYF.

This chain uses TRBV5-4 with TRBJ1-2; 9 nucleotides line up with TRBD1. CDR3 length: 14 residues. Trimming at V came to 4 bases and at J to 1 base, leaving 2 bases not matched to a gene. Germline-derived CDR1 and CDR2 are SGHNT and YYREEE (reference sequence). DNA of the CDR3: TGTGCCAGCAGCGCGGGACAGGGTAACTATGGCTACACCTTC. Its translation is CASSAGQGNYGYTF.